This T cell receptor beta chain was obtained from a study of early T cells in non-severe SARS-CoV-2 infection. Via MiXCR, TCRdb re-called the 5' RACE reads, giving one row per CDR3 protein. The sample lists about 44,000 distinct CDR3 sequences; approximately 6.2% were seen once. CDR1 and CDR2 (germline): SGHRS, YFSETQ. The V gene lost 2 bases and the J gene lost 6 bases, with 10 bases spanning the gap. The CDR3 runs 13 residues. This clonotype was observed many times. The receptor's source is an adult who was a healthcare worker with PCR-confirmed SARS-CoV-2 infection or an uninfected control (not recorded which). The V call is TRBV5-1, the J call TRBJ2-3; D not certain. Sample: whole blood, taken at baseline. CDR3: CASSFGMGDTQYF. CDR3 DNA: TGCGCCAGCAGCTTTGGAATGGGGGATACGCAGTATTTT.